These 3 T cell receptor beta chains originate from one sample sequenced in a study of blood T cell repertoires in COVID-19. Measured with immunoSEQ multiplex PCR; TCRdb has only the in-frame clones, and not every one. The data hold about 130,000 clones, with about 72% observed a single time. The sequencing sample was made of peripheral blood. These TCRs come from a man aged 55-75 years who had recovered from COVID-19.

This clone appeared a few times. V and J are TRBV10-2 and TRBJ2-7; perhaps TRBD1 as D (5 bases). CDR1 WSHSY and CDR2 SAAADI come from the germline V gene. CDR3 size: 12 residues. V lost 6 bases and J 2 bases, leaving 8 bases between the germline ends. CDR3 region: CASRDSAYEQYF. The CDR3 nucleotides read TGCGCCAGCAGAGACAGCGCCTACGAGCAGTACTTC.

The rearrangement uses TRBV24-1 and TRBJ2-2; 10 bases map to TRBD1. The germline CDR1 and CDR2 sequences are KGHDR and SFDVKD. V gave up 4 bases and J gave up 4 bases; unmatched junction bases: 5. The CDR3 totals 16 residues. The CDR3 nucleotides are TGTGCCACCAGTGACCCAGGGACAGGGGCCACCGGGGAGCTGTTTTTT. As protein: CATSDPGTGATGELFF.

V is TRBV5-5 and J is TRBJ1-2; D not certain. The CDR3 contains 16 residues. Trimming left V 1 base short and J 0 bases short, with 13 bases between. Germline CDR1 reads SGHKS; CDR2 reads YYEKEE (reference sequence). CDR3 amino acids: CASSLSGPRANYGYTF. CDR3 sequence (DNA): TGTGCCAGCAGCTTGTCAGGCCCCAGAGCTAACTATGGCTACACCTTC.